This TCR beta chain came from a study of T cells expressing NK-cell markers. The germline V gene encodes CDR1 MNHEY and CDR2 SMNVEV (reference sequence). This CDR3 is 13 amino acids long. TCRdb reprocessed the 5' RACE reads and keeps a single row for each CDR3 protein, giving no DNA. The sample table includes some 390,000 distinct CDR3 sequences. The source is a woman aged 45-60 years in good health. The genes are TRBV27 and TRBJ2-7; TCRdb calls TRBD2, which cannot be checked without DNA. Material for sequencing was blood T cells: a sorted CD56 or NKG2C T cell subset, CD4+ or CD8+ T cells, or bulk PBMC T cells (not recorded which). CDR3: CASRASGSGLQYF.